A selection of T cell receptor beta chains follows, all from one sample in a study of blood T cell repertoires in COVID-19. Profiled with immunoSEQ multiplex PCR; TCRdb holds only in-frame clones, not every one. This sample yields 150,000 to 200,000 clones, of which under 80% are seen a single time; approximately 16% belongs to the top ten. The sample consisted of PBMCs or T cells enriched from blood (not recorded which). These receptors were obtained from a woman aged 45 to 65 with acute COVID-19. Both conserved end residues are part of each CDR3. A D gene is named only where the DNA matches it firmly. The listing skips clone size in some rows; elsewhere it reads once, few, many or a size class.

v_call	d_call	j_call	clone_size	cdr3_aa	cdr3_nt
TRBV10-2	TRBD1	TRBJ1-2	-	CASSDPPGQFYGYTF	TGCGCCAGCAGTGACCCGCCGGGACAGTTCTATGGCTACACCTTC
TRBV5-4	-	TRBJ2-2	few	CASSLGGGGDTGELFF	TGTGCCAGCAGCCTCGGGGGTGGAGGGGATACCGGGGAGCTGTTTTTT
TRBV27	-	TRBJ2-1	-	CASSVSLMNEQFF	TGTGCCAGCAGCGTTTCCCTAATGAATGAGCAGTTCTTC
TRBV19	-	TRBJ1-1	few	CASSSGTPGAEAFF	TGTGCCAGTAGCTCCGGGACACCAGGCGCTGAAGCTTTCTTT
TRBV7-2	TRBD1	TRBJ2-5	-	CASSRRDRGRAETQYF	TGTGCCAGCAGCCGGCGAGACAGGGGGCGAGCGGAGACCCAGTACTTC
TRBV6-5	-	TRBJ1-2	few	CASSYSGQVNYGYTF	TGTGCCAGCAGTTACTCGGGGCAAGTGAACTATGGCTACACCTTC
TRBV5-1	-	TRBJ1-5	-	CASSLYGSSNQPQHF	TGCGCCAGCAGCTTGTACGGGAGTAGCAATCAGCCCCAGCATTTT
TRBV30	-	TRBJ1-6	-	CACETGKSSYNSPLHF	TGTGCCTGCGAAACAGGGAAAAGCTCCTATAATTCACCCCTCCACTTT
TRBV3-1/TRBV3-2	TRBD2	TRBJ2-1	-	CASSPSGGSQQDEQFF	TGTGCCAGCAGTCCTAGCGGGGGGTCCCAACAAGATGAGCAGTTCTTC
TRBV6-4	-	TRBJ2-1	-	CASSRGAHDRSSYNEQFF	TGTGCCAGCAGTCGCGGGGCCCACGACCGGAGCTCCTACAATGAGCAGTTCTTC
TRBV4-1	-	TRBJ2-6	-	CASSQGRSTSRAGANVLTF	TGCGCCAGCAGCCAAGGACGTTCGACTTCACGGGCTGGGGCCAACGTCCTGACTTTC
TRBV7-2	TRBD2	TRBJ2-2	-	CASSLELAGGLGGELFF	TGTGCCAGCAGCTTAGAGCTAGCGGGGGGGCTCGGCGGGGAGCTGTTTTTT
TRBV3-1/TRBV3-2	-	TRBJ1-6	-	CASSQNFGGTVHSPLHF	TGTGCCAGCAGCCAAAATTTTGGGGGGACGGTCCATTCACCCCTCCACTTT
TRBV27	-	TRBJ1-4	-	CASSANRATNEKLFF	TGTGCCAGCAGTGCCAACAGAGCAACTAATGAAAAACTGTTTTTT
TRBV28	-	TRBJ2-5	-	CASSLQGTYGTQYF	TGTGCCAGCAGTTTGCAGGGAACTTATGGGACCCAGTACTTC
TRBV3-1/TRBV3-2	-	TRBJ1-4	few	CASSQGARGEKLFF	TGTGCCAGCAGCCAAGGAGCGAGAGGGGAAAAACTGTTTTTT
TRBV7-6	-	TRBJ1-1	-	CASSLQGPTEAFF	TGTGCCAGCAGCTTACAGGGCCCGACTGAAGCTTTCTTT
TRBV19	TRBD1	TRBJ1-1	once	CASNPQGAVTEAFF	TGTGCCAGCAACCCACAGGGGGCGGTGACTGAAGCTTTCTTT
TRBV5-5	-	TRBJ2-3	-	CASSFSGVIGDTQYF	TGTGCCAGCAGCTTCTCGGGGGTTATAGGAGATACGCAGTATTTT
TRBV7-8	-	TRBJ2-2	-	CASSLGRMNTGELFF	TGTGCCAGCAGCTTAGGCAGGATGAACACCGGGGAGCTGTTTTTT
TRBV4-3	TRBD1	TRBJ2-3	-	CASSLDRGTDTQYF	TGCGCCAGCAGCCTGGACAGGGGAACAGATACGCAGTATTTT
TRBV6-6	-	TRBJ1-4	-	CASSGGTPQKLFF	TGTGCCAGCAGTGGTGGGACACCCCAAAAACTGTTTTTT
TRBV11-2	-	TRBJ1-1	once	CASSLAYRSNTEAFF	TGTGCCAGCAGCTTAGCGTACCGGTCGAACACTGAAGCTTTCTTT
TRBV7-9	TRBD2	TRBJ2-3	-	CASSSWTSGKTTDTQYF	TGTGCCAGCAGCTCATGGACTAGCGGGAAAACCACAGATACGCAGTATTTT
TRBV5-4	-	TRBJ1-2	-	CASSRTAPYYGYTF	TGTGCCAGCAGCCGGACTGCCCCGTACTATGGCTACACCTTC
TRBV28	TRBD1	TRBJ1-2	-	CASSPPTGEANYGYTF	TGTGCCAGCAGCCCCCCGACAGGGGAGGCTAACTATGGCTACACCTTC
TRBV7-9	-	TRBJ1-1	-	CASSLERREAFF	TGTGCCAGCAGCTTAGAACGCCGGGAAGCTTTCTTT
TRBV5-6	-	TRBJ2-3	-	CASSLAGTQYF	TGTGCCAGCAGCTTGGCCGGTACGCAGTATTTT
TRBV5-6	-	TRBJ1-2	few	CASSLPGGIYGYTF	TGTGCCAGCAGCCTACCCGGGGGGATCTATGGCTACACCTTC
TRBV3-1/TRBV3-2	-	TRBJ1-1	-	CASSQVGGRSEAFF	TGTGCCAGCAGCCAAGTTGGAGGGAGGTCTGAAGCTTTCTTT
TRBV28	TRBD2	TRBJ2-3	few	CASKLAGLVDTQYF	TGTGCCAGCAAATTAGCGGGGTTAGTGGATACGCAGTATTTT
TRBV10-3	-	TRBJ1-3	-	CAMGPGNTIYF	TGTGCCATGGGCCCGGGAAACACCATATATTTT
TRBV5-1	TRBD1	TRBJ1-4	few	CASRDRGGGEKLFF	TGCGCCAGCCGAGACAGGGGCGGCGGGGAAAAACTGTTTTTT
TRBV2	-	TRBJ2-5	-	CASLRGGAQETQYF	TGTGCCAGCCTCCGAGGGGGGGCCCAAGAGACCCAGTACTTC
TRBV6-5	-	TRBJ1-5	few	CASSPDSNQPQHF	TGTGCCAGCAGTCCAGATAGCAATCAGCCCCAGCATTTT